The 28 T cell receptor beta chains reported below all come from one sample, sequenced in a study of cytomegalovirus exposure and HLA in healthy donors (dated by TCRdb to between 2016 and 2019). Library creation used the immunoSEQ multiplex PCR assay. The multiplex PCR relied on a mix of 60 forward primers for TCR Vbeta segments and 13 reverse primers for TCR Jbeta segments. Drawn from immuneACCESS, this table holds only the in-frame rearrangements with V and J called that TCRdb kept. Clones are partly lost; checked studies trace under half to an unresolved V gene and leave the rest unexplained. The sample table records under 200,000 clones; about 59% of these occur just once. Clones ranked in the top ten supply around 2.9% of the sample. Sequenced input: PBMCs. These receptor sequences come from a man aged 40-49 years in good health and CMV-seronegative.

The CDR3 loop is CASTRHRGLSYNEQFF. The CDR3 bases are TGCGCCAGCACCCGACACAGGGGTCTCTCCTACAATGAGCAGTTCTTC. The chain joins TRBV23-1 to TRBJ2-1; 7 nucleotides align to TRBD1. TRBV23-1 has ORF status, its function being uncertain. Trimming took 7 bases from V and 0 from J; bases not matched to a gene: 9. The CDR3 runs to 16 residues.

The rearrangement uses TRBV6-5 and TRBJ2-7, with D possibly being TRBD1 (5 bases). The CDR3 totals 13 residues. Per germline, CDR1 MNHEY and CDR2 SVGAGI. V shed 6 bases and J shed 4 bases, with 13 bases lying between them. The CDR3 DNA reads as TGTGCCAGCAGGTCCAGGGAAAGGTACGAGCAGTACTTC. Translation: CASRSRERYEQYF.

This clone was seen only a few times. The V gene is TRBV27, the J gene TRBJ2-1; no clear D gene. This CDR3 has 14 residues. Germline assignment: CDR1 MNHEY and CDR2 SMNVEV (reference sequence). The V end lost 4 bases, the J end lost 2 bases, and 9 bases lay between the germline ends. The CDR3 region is CASSWSVAYNEQFF. The DNA for the CDR3 is TGTGCCAGCAGTTGGTCAGTCGCCTACAATGAGCAGTTCTTC.

This chain joins TRBV29-1 and TRBJ2-1, with D tentatively TRBD1 (6 bases). V was shortened by 3 bases and J by 7 bases, with 16 bases between the two germline ends. CDR1 SQVTM and CDR2 ANQGSEA come from the germline V gene. CDR3 length: 14 amino acids. The CDR3 bases are TGCAGCGTTGAGGACGCGGTAGGGGGAAATGAGCAGTTCTTC. Translation gives CSVEDAVGGNEQFF.

The CDR3 coding sequence is TGTGCCAGCAGCCAGGGGGCAGCCAATCAGCCCCAGCATTTT. This encodes CASSQGAANQPQHF. The chain combines TRBV4-2 with TRBJ1-5; D is possibly TRBD1 (6 bases). This CDR3 spans 14 amino acids. CDR1 LGHNA and CDR2 YNFKEQ come from the germline V gene. The V and J ends lost 3 bases and 3 bases respectively, with 9 bases between them.

In DNA form, the CDR3 reads TGTGCCAGCAGCATAGCGGGAGCAGGTGAGCAGTTCTTC. This sequence encodes CASSIAGAGEQFF. The chain couples TRBV2 to TRBJ2-1; 9 bases agree with TRBD2. The CDR3 contains 13 residues. CDR1 SNHLY and CDR2 FYNNEI come from the germline V gene. V lost 6 bases, J lost 9 bases, and 6 bases stayed unmatched. Looking up the rest from reference TRBV2 and TRBJ2-1 gives the full variable domain: EPEVTQTPSHQVTQMGQEVILRCVPISNHLYFYWYRQILGQKVEFLVSFYNNEISEKSEIFDDQFSVERPDGSNFTLKIRSTKLEDSAMYFCASSIAGAGEQFFGPGTRLTVL.

Only a few counts were recorded for this clone. V is TRBV5-4 and J is TRBJ2-1, with a possible D match to TRBD2 (6 bases). V was pared by 3 bases and J by 2 bases, with 12 bases between. The CDR3 has 15 amino acids. Germline assignment: CDR1 SGHNT and CDR2 YYREEE (reference sequence). The CDR3 is CASSSAGRAYNEQFF. DNA for the CDR3: TGTGCCAGCAGCTCGGCGGGACGGGCCTACAATGAGCAGTTCTTC.

The chain links TRBV6-5 to TRBJ2-7; 8 nucleotides line up with TRBD2. CDR1 is MNHEY, CDR2 SVGAGI, per germline. V lost 7 bases and J lost 3; bases outside the gene matches: 11. The CDR3 contains 15 residues. CDR3 protein: CASKPEIAGLYEQYF. DNA of the CDR3: TGTGCCAGCAAGCCGGAAATAGCGGGGCTCTACGAGCAGTACTTC.

The V call is TRBV19, the J call TRBJ2-5, with D possibly being TRBD2 (6 bases). The CDR3 loop spans 14 amino acids. CDR1 is LNHDA, CDR2 SQIVND, per germline (reference sequence). Trimming left V 5 bases short and J 5 bases short, with 15 bases between. CDR3 region: CASSGPSGGETQYF. The CDR3 DNA sequence: TGTGCCAGTAGTGGACCTTCTGGGGGGGAGACCCAGTACTTC. The whole variable domain, remainder taken from reference TRBV19 and TRBJ2-5, is DGGITQSPKYLFRKEGQNVTLSCEQNLNHDAMYWYRQDPGQGLRLIYYSQIVNDFQKGDIAEGYSVSREKKESFPLTVTSAQKNPTAFYLCASSGPSGGETQYFGPGTRLLVL.

This clone was counted a few times. The chain carries TRBV4-2 and TRBJ1-5; 7 bases are shared with TRBD1. The CDR3 covers 18 residues. Losses at the gene ends were 0 bases for V and 6 bases for J; bases not matched to a gene: 14. Germline loops: CDR1 LGHNA, CDR2 YNFKEQ. The CDR3 DNA reads as TGTGCCAGCAGCCAAGATAGTATGTCAGGGGGTGGTCTTCAGCCCCAGCATTTT. It is translated as CASSQDSMSGGGLQPQHF.

This clone was observed a handful of times. The DNA for the CDR3 is TGTGCCAGCAACCCGGGCGGGGGGCGAGAGACCCAGTACTTC. It codes for CASNPGGGRETQYF. This chain joins TRBV4-2 and TRBJ2-5; 8 bases align to TRBD2. The V gene end was trimmed by 7 bases and the J gene end by 4 bases; junction bases not matched to a gene: 8. Germline V lookup: CDR1 LGHNA, CDR2 YNFKEQ. The CDR3 spans 14 residues.

V usage is TRBV30 and J usage is TRBJ2-1; D unresolved. The germline V gene encodes CDR1 GTSNPN and CDR2 SVGIG (reference sequence). V lost 1 base to trimming and J lost 5 bases, with 12 bases between them. The CDR3 consists of 14 residues. The CDR3: CAWSGSAINNEQFF. In nucleotides, the CDR3 is TGTGCCTGGAGTGGGAGTGCTATAAACAATGAGCAGTTCTTC.

The chain couples TRBV7-3 to TRBJ2-1, with D perhaps TRBD2 (5 bases). Per the germline V gene, CDR1 is SGHTA and CDR2 is FQGTGA. Trimming pared 5 bases from V and 6 bases from J, leaving 14 bases between. The CDR3 runs 14 residues. CDR3 in DNA: TGTGCCAGCAGCCCAGGACTGGAGACCAATGAGCAGTTCTTC. Translating gives CASSPGLETNEQFF.

The V and J genes are TRBV28 and TRBJ1-6, with 9 nucleotides matching TRBD1. Germline V lookup: CDR1 MDHEN, CDR2 SYDVKM. Losses at the gene ends were 7 bases for V and 8 bases for J; bases not matched to a gene: 6. CDR3 length equals 14 residues. CDR3 in amino acids: CASNPGTGHSPLHF. Written as DNA, the CDR3 is TGTGCCAGCAACCCCGGGACAGGGCATTCACCCCTCCACTTT.

The rearrangement links TRBV5-8 to TRBJ1-4; 7 nucleotides line up with TRBD1. Per the germline V gene, CDR1 is SGHTS and CDR2 is YDEGEE. This CDR3 spans 15 amino acids. With 6 bases clipped from V and 7 bases from J, the junction kept 12 bases outside the gene matches. DNA of the CDR3: TGTGCCAGCAACGTTACCGAGGGGGCTGGTGAAAAACTGTTTTTT. This codes for CASNVTEGAGEKLFF.

This clone was counted once. This rearrangement joins TRBV29-1 to TRBJ2-7; 14 bases fit TRBD2. CDR1 SQVTM and CDR2 ANQGSEA come from the germline V gene. This CDR3 region has 14 residues. V shed 6 bases and J 5 bases; nucleotides not matched to a gene: 6. The CDR3 DNA sequence: TGCAGCGTACCCGGGACTAGCGGGAGAAACGAGCAGTACTTC. This encodes CSVPGTSGRNEQYF.

The count of this clone is one. Mismatch with germline at one junction end may stem from a read error. V is TRBV2 and J is TRBJ1-1, with D possibly TRBD1 on 6 matching bases. The CDR3 is 14 amino acids. The germline V gene encodes CDR1 SNHLY and CDR2 FYNNEI. CDR3 sequence: CASSEEGGVTEAFF. In DNA form, the CDR3 reads TGTGCCAGCAGCGAAGAGGGGGGGGTGACTGAAGCTTTCTTT.

The chain recombines TRBV19 with TRBJ2-5; D unclear. V was pared by 5 bases and J by 2 bases, with 6 bases between. The CDR3 length is 12 residues. Germline CDR1 and CDR2: LNHDA and SQIVND (reference sequence). CDR3 nucleotide sequence: TGTGCCAGTAGTGCGTCGCAAGAGACCCAGTACTTC. Amino acids: CASSASQETQYF.

The J gene is TRBJ2-7, the V gene TRBV2; D perhaps matches TRBD1 (5 bases). V shed 5 bases and J shed 5 bases, with 16 bases lying between them. This CDR3 region has 14 residues. In germline, CDR1 is SNHLY, CDR2 FYNNEI. The CDR3 bases are TGTGCCAGCAGTTCAGGCCAGGGTAAAAACGAGCAGTACTTC. Translated, it gives CASSSGQGKNEQYF.

The chain uses TRBV7-3 and TRBJ2-1, with 13 bases lining up with TRBD2. CDR1 SGHTA and CDR2 FQGTGA come from the germline V gene. This CDR3 has 18 residues. With V trimmed by 5 bases and J by 7 bases, 14 bases remained unmatched. CDR3 amino acids: CASSALGTSGIKGNEQFF. CDR3 nucleotides: TGTGCCAGCAGCGCCTTAGGGACTAGCGGGATTAAGGGAAATGAGCAGTTCTTC.

The V call is TRBV7-2, the J call TRBJ2-3, with unresolved D. The germline V gene encodes CDR1 SGHTA and CDR2 FQGNSA. Trimming took off 2 bases at V and 2 bases at J, with 11 bases between the two ends. CDR3 length: 15 amino acids. In DNA, the CDR3 is TGTGCCAGCAGCTTAACTACCAAAAACACAGATACGCAGTATTTT. This codes for CASSLTTKNTDTQYF.

Note on this clone: The junction shows a germline mismatch at one end, possibly a read error. This sequence joins TRBV29-1 and TRBJ2-1; the D gene is possibly TRBD1 (6 bases). The germline V gene has CDR1 SQVTM and CDR2 ANQGSEA. The CDR3 is 14 residues long. Here the CDR3 DNA reads TGCAGCGTCTCAGGGGCCCTCTCCCACAATGAGCAGTTCTTC. It yields the protein CSVSGALSHNEQFF.

This clone showed up just a few times. The junction differs from germline at one of its ends, possibly a read error. Other DNA sequences in the sample encode the same CDR3. The chain couples TRBV7-7 to TRBJ2-3; the match to TRBD1 covers 8 bases. CDR3 size: 13 residues. CDR1 SSHAT and CDR2 FNYEAQ come from the germline V gene (reference sequence). CDR3 protein: CASSLDRADTQYF. For the CDR3, the DNA is TGTGCTAGCAGCTTGGACAGGGCAGATACGCAGTATTTT.

This chain links TRBV6-5 with TRBJ2-6; no definite D call. Between the trimmed V and J ends, which lost 6 bases and 1 base, there was a span of 7 bases. Germline CDR1 reads MNHEY; CDR2 reads SVGAGI. The CDR3 runs 14 residues. CDR3 protein: CASSPLSGANVLTF. The CDR3, as DNA: TGTGCCAGCAGCCCTTTATCTGGGGCCAACGTCCTGACTTTC.

The genes are TRBV30 and TRBJ2-7; 10 bases map to TRBD2. J was trimmed by 3 bases and V by 5 bases; bases with no gene match: 1. CDR3 length: 12 amino acids. Per the germline V gene, CDR1 is GTSNPN and CDR2 is SVGIG (reference sequence). The CDR3 nucleotides read TGTGCCTGGGGACTAGCGGACTACGAGCAGTACTTC. This gives the protein CAWGLADYEQYF. Variable domain in full (rest from reference TRBV30 and TRBJ2-7): SQTIHQWPATLVQPVGSPLSLECTVEGTSNPNLYWYRQAAGRGLQLLFYSVGIGQISSEVPQNLSASRPQDRQFILSSKKLLLSDSGFYLCAWGLADYEQYFGPGTRLTVT.

This clone was found a few times. This rearrangement joins TRBV7-6 to TRBJ1-1, with a tentative D call TRBD1 (5 bases). The germline gives CDR1 SGHVS, CDR2 FNYEAQ. V was clipped by 1 base and J by 1 base, with 10 bases between them. The CDR3 extends over 15 amino acids. For the CDR3, the DNA is TGTGCCAGCAGCTTAGGGGCCGGGGGGAACACTGAAGCTTTCTTT. Translating gives CASSLGAGGNTEAFF.

On this clone itself: The same CDR3 is also encoded by other DNA sequences in this sample. V usage is TRBV19 and J usage is TRBJ2-2; possibly TRBD2 for D (6 bases). This CDR3 is 14 amino acids long. V dropped 2 bases and J dropped 3 bases, with 7 bases sitting between them. Germline V gene data show CDR1 as LNHDA and CDR2 as SQIVND (reference sequence). In DNA, the CDR3 is TGTGCCAGTAGTATAACGGGAGACACCGGGGAGCTGTTTTTT. It translates to CASSITGDTGELFF.

J is TRBJ2-7 and V is TRBV30; weak D call: TRBD1 (5 bases). The CDR3 runs 13 residues. V was pared by 4 bases and J by 6 bases, with 16 bases between. Germline V gene sequence: CDR1 GTSNPN, CDR2 SVGIG (reference sequence). This chain's CDR3 is CAWNTRQTGEQYF. The CDR3 nucleotides read TGTGCCTGGAACACCCGACAGACTGGCGAGCAGTACTTC.